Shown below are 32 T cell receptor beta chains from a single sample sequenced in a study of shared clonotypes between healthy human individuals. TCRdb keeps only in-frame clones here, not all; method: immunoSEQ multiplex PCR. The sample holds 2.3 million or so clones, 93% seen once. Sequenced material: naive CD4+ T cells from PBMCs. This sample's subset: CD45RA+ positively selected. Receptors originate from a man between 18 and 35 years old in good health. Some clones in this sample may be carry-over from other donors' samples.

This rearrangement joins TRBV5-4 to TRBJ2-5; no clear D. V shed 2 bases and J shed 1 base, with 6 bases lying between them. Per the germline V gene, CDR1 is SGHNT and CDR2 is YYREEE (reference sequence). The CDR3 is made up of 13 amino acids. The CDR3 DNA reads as TGTGCCAGCAGCTTAGGTATCCAAGAGACCCAGTACTTC. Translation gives CASSLGIQETQYF. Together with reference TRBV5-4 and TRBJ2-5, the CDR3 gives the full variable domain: ETGVTQSPTHLIKTRGQQVTLRCSSQSGHNTVSWYQQALGQGPQFIFQYYREEENGRGNFPPRFSGLQFPNYSSELNVNALELDDSALYLCASSLGIQETQYFGPGTRLLVL.

CDR3 sequence (DNA): TGCGCCAGCAGCCTCGATAGTCTCGCGGGTGAGCAGTTCTTC. This gives the protein CASSLDSLAGEQFF. This chain connects TRBV5-1 to TRBJ2-1; tentatively, D is TRBD2 (5 bases). The length of the CDR3 is 14 residues. V was shortened by 4 bases and J by 9 bases, with 17 bases between the two germline ends. Germline V CDR1 and CDR2: SGHRS, YFSETQ. Drawing the rest from reference TRBV5-1 and TRBJ2-1, the complete variable domain is KAGVTQTPRYLIKTRGQQVTLSCSPISGHRSVSWYQQTPGQGLQFLFEYFSETQRNKGNFPGRFSGRQFSNSRSEMNVSTLELGDSALYLCASSLDSLAGEQFFGPGTRLTVL.

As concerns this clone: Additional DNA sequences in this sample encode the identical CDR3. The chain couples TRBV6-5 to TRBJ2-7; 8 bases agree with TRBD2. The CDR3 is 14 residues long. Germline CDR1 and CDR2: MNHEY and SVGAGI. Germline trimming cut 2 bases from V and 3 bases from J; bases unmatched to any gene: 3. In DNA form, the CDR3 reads TGTGCCAGCAGTTACGGGACTAGAGGCTACGAGCAGTACTTC. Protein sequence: CASSYGTRGYEQYF.

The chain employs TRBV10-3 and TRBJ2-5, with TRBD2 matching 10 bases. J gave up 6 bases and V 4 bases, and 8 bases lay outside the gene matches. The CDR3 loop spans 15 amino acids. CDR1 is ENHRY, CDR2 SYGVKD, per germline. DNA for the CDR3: TGTGCCATCAGTGCAGCGGGAGGGCCTATGAAGACCCAGTACTTC. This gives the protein CAISAAGGPMKTQYF.

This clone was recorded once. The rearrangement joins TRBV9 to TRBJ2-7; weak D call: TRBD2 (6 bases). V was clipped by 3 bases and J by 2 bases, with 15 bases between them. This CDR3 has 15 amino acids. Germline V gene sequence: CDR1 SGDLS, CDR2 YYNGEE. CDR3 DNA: TGTGCCAGCAGCGCCCAGACGGGAGCGGCCTACGAGCAGTACTTC. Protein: CASSAQTGAAYEQYF.

CDR3 in amino acids: CASSQTGAGANVLTF. CDR3 nucleotide sequence: TGTGCCAGCAGCCAGACAGGGGCTGGGGCCAACGTCCTGACTTTC. The J gene is TRBJ2-6, the V gene TRBV5-6, with 8 positions matching TRBD1. From germline, CDR1 is SGHDT and CDR2 YYEEEE. V shed 4 bases, J shed 2 bases, and the junction held 2 bases outside the gene matches. The CDR3 totals 15 residues.

This CDR3 is CASSSGALGDTQYF. In nucleotides, the CDR3 is TGTGCCAGCAGCTCCGGGGCCCTTGGAGATACGCAGTATTTT. The chain couples TRBV5-6 to TRBJ2-3, with D perhaps being TRBD1 or TRBD2 (5 bases each). The CDR3 contains 14 residues. CDR1 and CDR2 (germline): SGHDT, YYEEEE. V lost 3 bases and J lost 5, with 13 bases in between.

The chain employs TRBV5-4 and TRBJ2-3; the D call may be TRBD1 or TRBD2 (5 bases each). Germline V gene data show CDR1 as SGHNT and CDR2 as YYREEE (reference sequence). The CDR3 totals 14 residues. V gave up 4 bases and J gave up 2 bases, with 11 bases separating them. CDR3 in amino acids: CASSRWGITDTQYF. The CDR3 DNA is TGTGCCAGCAGCCGGTGGGGGATCACAGATACGCAGTATTTT.

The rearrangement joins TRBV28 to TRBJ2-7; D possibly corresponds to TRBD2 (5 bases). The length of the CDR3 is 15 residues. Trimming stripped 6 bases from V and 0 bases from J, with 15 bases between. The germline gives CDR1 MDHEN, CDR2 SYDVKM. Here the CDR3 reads CASSPSDSTSYEQYF. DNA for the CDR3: TGTGCCAGCAGCCCCTCGGACTCAACCTCCTACGAGCAGTACTTC.

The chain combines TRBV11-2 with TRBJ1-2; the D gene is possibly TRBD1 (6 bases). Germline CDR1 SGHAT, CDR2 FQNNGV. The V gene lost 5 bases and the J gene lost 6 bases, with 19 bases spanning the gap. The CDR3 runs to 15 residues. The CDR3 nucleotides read TGTGCCAGCAGCCCAGGCGCGTACAGGGTGAATGGCTACACCTTC. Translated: CASSPGAYRVNGYTF.

CDR3 DNA: TGTGCCAGCAGCGCCCTTATAGGACAGTCCTCCGGAGATACGCAGTATTTT. Translation gives CASSALIGQSSGDTQYF. The chain employs TRBV9 and TRBJ2-3, with a possible D match to TRBD1 (6 bases). V lost 3 bases and J lost 5, with 22 bases in between. This CDR3 has 17 amino acids. In germline, CDR1 is SGDLS, CDR2 YYNGEE. Variable domain in full (rest from reference TRBV9 and TRBJ2-3): DSGVTQTPKHLITATGQRVTLRCSPRSGDLSVYWYQQSLDQGLQFLIQYYNGEERAKGNILERFSAQQFPDLHSELNLSSLELGDSALYFCASSALIGQSSGDTQYFGPGTRLTVL.

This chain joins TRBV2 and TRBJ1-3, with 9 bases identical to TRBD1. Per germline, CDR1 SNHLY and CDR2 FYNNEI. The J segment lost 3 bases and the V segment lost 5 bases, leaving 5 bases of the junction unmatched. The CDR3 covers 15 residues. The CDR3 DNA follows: TGTGCCAGCAGTCCACAGGGGGCGGGTGGAAACACCATATATTTT. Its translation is CASSPQGAGGNTIYF.

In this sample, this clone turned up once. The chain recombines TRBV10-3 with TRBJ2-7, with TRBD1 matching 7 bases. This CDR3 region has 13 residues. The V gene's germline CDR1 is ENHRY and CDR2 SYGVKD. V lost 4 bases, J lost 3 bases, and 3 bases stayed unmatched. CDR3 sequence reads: CAISGGQNYEQYF. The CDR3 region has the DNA TGTGCCATCAGTGGGGGACAGAACTACGAGCAGTACTTC.

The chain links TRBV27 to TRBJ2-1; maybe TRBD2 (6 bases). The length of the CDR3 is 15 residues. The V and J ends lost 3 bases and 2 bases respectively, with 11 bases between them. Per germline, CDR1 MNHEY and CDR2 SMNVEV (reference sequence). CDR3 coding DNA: TGTGCCAGCAGTTTCGGGGGAGTTACCTACAATGAGCAGTTCTTC. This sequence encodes CASSFGGVTYNEQFF.

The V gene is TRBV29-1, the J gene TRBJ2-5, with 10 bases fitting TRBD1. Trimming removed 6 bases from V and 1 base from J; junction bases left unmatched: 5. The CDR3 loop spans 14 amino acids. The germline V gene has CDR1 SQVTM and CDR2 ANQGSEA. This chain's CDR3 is CSVPGQGTQETQYF. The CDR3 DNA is TGCAGCGTACCGGGACAGGGGACCCAAGAGACCCAGTACTTC.

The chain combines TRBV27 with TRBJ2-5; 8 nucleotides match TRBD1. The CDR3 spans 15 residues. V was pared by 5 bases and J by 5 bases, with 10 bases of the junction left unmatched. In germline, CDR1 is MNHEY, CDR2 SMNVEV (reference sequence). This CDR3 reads CASSRWTGSFETQYF. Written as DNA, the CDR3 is TGTGCCAGCAGTAGGTGGACAGGGTCTTTCGAGACCCAGTACTTC.

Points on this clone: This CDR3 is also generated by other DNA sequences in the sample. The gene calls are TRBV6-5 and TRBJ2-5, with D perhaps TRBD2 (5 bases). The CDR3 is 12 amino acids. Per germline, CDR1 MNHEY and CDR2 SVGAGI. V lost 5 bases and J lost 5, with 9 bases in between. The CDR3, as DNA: TGTGCCAGCAGTACAAGAGGGGAGACCCAGTACTTC. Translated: CASSTRGETQYF.

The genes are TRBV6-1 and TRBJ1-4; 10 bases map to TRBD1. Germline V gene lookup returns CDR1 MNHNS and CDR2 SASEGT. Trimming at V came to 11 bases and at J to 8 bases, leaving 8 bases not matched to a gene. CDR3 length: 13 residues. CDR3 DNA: TGTGCCGGCTCCGGGACAGGGGACGAAAAACTGTTTTTT. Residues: CAGSGTGDEKLFF.

The CDR3 sequence: CASSPRDGTYEQYF. CDR3 in DNA: TGTGCCAGCTCACCTCGGGACGGAACCTACGAGCAGTACTTC. V usage is TRBV18 and J usage is TRBJ2-7, with D perhaps being TRBD1 or TRBD2 (5 bases each). Germline values: CDR1 KGHSH, CDR2 LQKENI. Trimming shortened V by 3 bases and J by 2 bases, and 11 bases separated the two germline ends. The CDR3 length is 14 residues.

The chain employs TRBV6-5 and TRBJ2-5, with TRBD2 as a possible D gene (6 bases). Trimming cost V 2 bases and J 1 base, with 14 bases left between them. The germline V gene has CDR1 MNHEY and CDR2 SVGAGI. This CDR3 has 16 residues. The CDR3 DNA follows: TGTGCCAGCAGTTACAGGCTGGGGGACTCCCAAGAGACCCAGTACTTC. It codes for CASSYRLGDSQETQYF.

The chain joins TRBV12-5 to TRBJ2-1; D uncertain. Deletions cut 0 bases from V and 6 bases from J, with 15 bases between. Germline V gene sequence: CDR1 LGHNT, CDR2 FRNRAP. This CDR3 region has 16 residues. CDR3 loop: CASGLVSGNFRNEQFF. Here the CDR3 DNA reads TGTGCTAGTGGTTTGGTATCGGGCAACTTTCGCAATGAGCAGTTCTTC. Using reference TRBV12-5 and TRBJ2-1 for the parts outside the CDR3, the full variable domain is DARVTQTPRHKVTEMGQEVTMRCQPILGHNTVFWYRQTMMQGLELLAYFRNRAPLDDSGMPKDRFSAEMPDATLATLKIQPSEPRDSAVYFCASGLVSGNFRNEQFFGPGTRLTVL.

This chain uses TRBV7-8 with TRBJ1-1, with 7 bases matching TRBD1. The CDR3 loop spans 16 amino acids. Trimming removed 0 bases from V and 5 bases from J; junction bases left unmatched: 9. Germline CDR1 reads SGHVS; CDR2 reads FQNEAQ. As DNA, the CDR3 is TGTGCCAGCAGCTTAGCGGCCCCAGGGGGACGAACTGAAGCTTTCTTT. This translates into CASSLAAPGGRTEAFF.

DNA of the CDR3: TGTGCCAGCAGCTTAGGTGACAGGGGCCCCGGGGAGCTGTTTTTT. It translates to CASSLGDRGPGELFF. The chain recombines TRBV7-8 with TRBJ2-2; 8 bases fit TRBD1. Per the germline V gene, CDR1 is SGHVS and CDR2 is FQNEAQ. Trimming cost V 1 base and J 6 bases; bases outside gene matches: 4. CDR3 length: 15 amino acids.

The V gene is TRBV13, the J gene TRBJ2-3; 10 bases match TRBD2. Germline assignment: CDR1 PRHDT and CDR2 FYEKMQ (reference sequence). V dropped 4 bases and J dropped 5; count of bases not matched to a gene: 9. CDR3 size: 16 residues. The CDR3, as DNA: TGTGCCAGCAGCTCGACAGCGGGAGGGCGGGGAGATACGCAGTATTTT. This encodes CASSSTAGGRGDTQYF. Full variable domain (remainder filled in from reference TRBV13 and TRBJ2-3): AAGVIQSPRHLIKEKRETATLKCYPIPRHDTVYWYQQGPGQDPQFLISFYEKMQSDKGSIPDRFSAQQFSDYHSELNMSSLELGDSALYFCASSSTAGGRGDTQYFGPGTRLTVL.

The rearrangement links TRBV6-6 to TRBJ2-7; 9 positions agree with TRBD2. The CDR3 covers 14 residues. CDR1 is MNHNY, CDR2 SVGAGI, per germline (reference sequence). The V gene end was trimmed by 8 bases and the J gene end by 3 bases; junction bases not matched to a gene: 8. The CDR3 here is CASRLAGVSYEQYF. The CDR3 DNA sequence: TGTGCCAGCCGTTTAGCGGGAGTGAGCTACGAGCAGTACTTC.

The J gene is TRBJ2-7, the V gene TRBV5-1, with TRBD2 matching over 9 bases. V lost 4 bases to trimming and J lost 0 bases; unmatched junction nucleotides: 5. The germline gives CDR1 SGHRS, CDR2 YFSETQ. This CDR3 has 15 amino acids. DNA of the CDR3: TGCGCCAGCAGCATGGGCGGGAGGGTCTCCTACGAGCAGTACTTC. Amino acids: CASSMGGRVSYEQYF.

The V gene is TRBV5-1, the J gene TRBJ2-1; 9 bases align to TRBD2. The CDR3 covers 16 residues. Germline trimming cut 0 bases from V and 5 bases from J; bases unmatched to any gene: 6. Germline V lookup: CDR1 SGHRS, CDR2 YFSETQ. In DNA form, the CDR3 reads TGCGCCAGCAGCTTGGGTGGGACTAGCACCGACAATGAGCAGTTCTTC. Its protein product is CASSLGGTSTDNEQFF.

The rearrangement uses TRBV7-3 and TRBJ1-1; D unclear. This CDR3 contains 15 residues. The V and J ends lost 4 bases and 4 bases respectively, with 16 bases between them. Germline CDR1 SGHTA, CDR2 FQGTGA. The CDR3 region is CASSSLGRISTEAFF. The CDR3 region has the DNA TGTGCCAGCAGCTCCCTTGGACGGATCAGCACTGAAGCTTTCTTT.

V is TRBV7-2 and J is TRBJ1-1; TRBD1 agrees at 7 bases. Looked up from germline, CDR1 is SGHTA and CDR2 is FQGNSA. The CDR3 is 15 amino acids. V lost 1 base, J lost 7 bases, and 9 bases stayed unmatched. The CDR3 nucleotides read TGTGCCAGCAGCTTAGTCGGCAGGGGGTGGGGTGAAGCTTTCTTT. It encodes CASSLVGRGWGEAFF.

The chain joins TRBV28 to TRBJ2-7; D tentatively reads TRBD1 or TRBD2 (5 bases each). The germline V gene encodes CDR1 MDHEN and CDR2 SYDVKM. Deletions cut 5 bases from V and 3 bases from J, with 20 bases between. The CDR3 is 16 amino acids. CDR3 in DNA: TGTGCCAGCAGTAGTACCGGGACCCGTAAAAACTACGAGCAGTACTTC. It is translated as CASSSTGTRKNYEQYF.

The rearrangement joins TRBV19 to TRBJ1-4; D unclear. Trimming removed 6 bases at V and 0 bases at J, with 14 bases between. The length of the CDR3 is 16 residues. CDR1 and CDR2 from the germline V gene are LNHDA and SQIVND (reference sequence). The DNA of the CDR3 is TGTGCCAGTAGCTTTACAGCGCCTGCAACTAATGAAAAACTGTTTTTT. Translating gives CASSFTAPATNEKLFF.

In DNA, the CDR3 is TGTGCCAGCTCACCGAGTAGTAGCGACGAGCAGTACTTC. Translation: CASSPSSSDEQYF. The rearrangement joins TRBV18 to TRBJ2-7; D possibly corresponds to TRBD2 (5 bases). Germline CDR1 KGHSH, CDR2 LQKENI. Trimming took 3 bases from V and 5 from J, leaving 11 bases between them. The CDR3 consists of 13 residues. The full variable domain, in which reference TRBV18 and TRBJ2-7 provide the parts outside the CDR3, is NAGVMQNPRHLVRRRGQEARLRCSPMKGHSHVYWYRQLPEEGLKFMVYLQKENIIDESGMPKERFSAEFPKEGPSILRIQQVVRGDSAAYFCASSPSSSDEQYFGPGTRLTVT.